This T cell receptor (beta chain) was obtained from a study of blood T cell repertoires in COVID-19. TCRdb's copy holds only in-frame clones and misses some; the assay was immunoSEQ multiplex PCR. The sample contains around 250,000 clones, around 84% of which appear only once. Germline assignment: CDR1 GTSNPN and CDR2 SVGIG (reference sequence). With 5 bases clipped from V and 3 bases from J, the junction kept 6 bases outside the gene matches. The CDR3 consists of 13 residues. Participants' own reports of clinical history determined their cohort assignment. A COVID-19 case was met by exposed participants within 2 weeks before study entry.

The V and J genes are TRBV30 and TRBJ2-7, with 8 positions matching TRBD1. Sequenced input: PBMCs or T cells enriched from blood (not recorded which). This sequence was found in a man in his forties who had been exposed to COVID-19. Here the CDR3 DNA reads TGTGCCTGGGAAGACAGGGGTAACTACGAGCAGTACTTC. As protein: CAWEDRGNYEQYF.